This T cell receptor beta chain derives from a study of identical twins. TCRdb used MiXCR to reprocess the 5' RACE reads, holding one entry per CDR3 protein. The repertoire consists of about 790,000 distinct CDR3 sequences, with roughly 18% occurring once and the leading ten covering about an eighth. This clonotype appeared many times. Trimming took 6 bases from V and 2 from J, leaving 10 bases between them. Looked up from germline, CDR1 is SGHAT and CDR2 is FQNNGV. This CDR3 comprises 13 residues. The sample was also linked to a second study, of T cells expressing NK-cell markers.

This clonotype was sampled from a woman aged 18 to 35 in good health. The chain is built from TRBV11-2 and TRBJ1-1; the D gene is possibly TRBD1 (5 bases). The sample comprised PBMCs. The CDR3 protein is CASRRGVNTEAFF. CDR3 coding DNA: TGTGCCAGCAGGAGGGGTGTCAACACTGAAGCTTTCTTT. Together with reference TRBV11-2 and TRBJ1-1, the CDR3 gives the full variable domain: EAGVAQSPRYKIIEKRQSVAFWCNPISGHATLYWYQQILGQGPKLLIQFQNNGVVDDSQLPKDRFSAERLKGVDSTLKIQPAKLEDSAVYLCASRRGVNTEAFFGQGTRLTVV.